This T cell receptor beta chain was identified in a study of T cell repertoires in cytomegalovirus infection. Overall study context: CMV infection together with matching HLA type was indicated by public TCR beta signatures. General study findings and limits: Identification of carriers of CMV plus the relevant HLA was performed using cumulative public TCR beta family frequency. HLA-C-restricted CMV clonotypes gave the most frequent clonotype in two of eight donors.

One entry per CDR3 protein, called by TCRdb with MiXCR from the reads. The sample holds hundreds of thousands of distinct CDR3 sequences, around 24% seen once. Points on this clonotype: Its specificity is unknown.

The receptor comes from a human donor in good health (CMV status not recorded). Some clones in this sample may be carry-over from other donors' samples. Sequenced input: CD8+ T cells from PBMCs.

The CDR3 sequence is CASNISPSTDTQYF. CDR3 bases: TGTGCCAGCAACATATCCCCTAGCACAGATACGCAGTATTTT. V and J are TRBV6-1 and TRBJ2-3, with D unclear. This CDR3 region has 14 residues. The V and J ends lost 7 bases and 0 bases respectively, with 11 bases between them. The V gene's germline CDR1 is MNHNS and CDR2 SASEGT.